The entry below describes one T cell receptor beta chain. Only in-frame clones appear in the TCRdb table, and some are missing; sequencing was by immunoSEQ multiplex PCR. The data contain around 70,000 clones, around 95% of them seen just once; the ten biggest clones take up approximately 0.25%. The sample originates from a study of technical replicates of blood from a handful of donors. Trimming took 4 bases from V and 5 from J; bases not matched to a gene: 7. CDR1 is SGHAT, CDR2 FQNNGV, per germline. The CDR3 loop spans 15 amino acids. Sequenced: T cells isolated from PBMCs. This clonotype originated in a human donor in good health. V and J are TRBV11-2 and TRBJ2-1; 8 nucleotides agree with TRBD2. CDR3 region: CASSSTRGGNNEQFF. In DNA form, the CDR3 reads TGTGCCAGCAGCTCCACTCGGGGGGGGAACAATGAGCAGTTCTTC.